Listed below are T cell receptor beta chains from one sample, sequenced in a study of CD8 T cells in ankylosing spondylitis. TCRdb processed the 5' RACE reads anew with MiXCR; each CDR3 protein has one entry. The sample holds about 210,000 distinct CDR3 sequences, about 6.7% seen once. The material sequenced was blood, either unsorted or a sorted T cell fraction (not recorded which). Receptors were obtained from a male donor with ankylosing spondylitis. The CDR3 runs from the conserved cysteine through the conserved F or W. Fields, in order: J gene, D gene, clone size, V gene, CDR3 protein, CDR3 DNA. The D gene is left open where the match is weak. Clone size is not always given. Where it is, it says once, few, many or a class for expanded clones.

TRBJ2-7 | NA | NA | TRBV20-1 | CSARGHNWGRGYEQYF | TGCAGTGCTAGAGGTCACAATTGGGGGAGAGGGTACGAGCAGTACTTC
TRBJ2-5 | NA | few | TRBV29-1 | CSVEVPGQMETQYF | TGCAGCGTTGAAGTTCCGGGACAAATGGAGACCCAGTACTTC
TRBJ2-7 | NA | many | TRBV7-9 | CASRSAYEQYF | TGTGCCAGCAGATCGGCCTACGAGCAGTACTTC
TRBJ2-1 | TRBD2 | NA | TRBV9 | CASSPPLSGRYEQFF | TGTGCCAGCAGCCCCCCGTTGAGCGGGAGGTATGAGCAGTTCTTC
TRBJ2-2 | NA | many | TRBV21-1 | CASGRGANTGELFF | TGTGCCAGCGGACGGGGGGCAAACACCGGGGAGCTGTTTTTT
TRBJ2-6 | NA | few | TRBV20-1 | CSARDAGAGANVLTF | TGCAGTGCTAGAGATGCGGGCGCTGGGGCCAACGTCCTGACTTTC
TRBJ2-5 | TRBD1 | NA | TRBV5-1 | CASSSRQGLRETQYF | TGCGCCAGCAGCTCTCGACAGGGGTTGCGGGAGACCCAGTACTTC
TRBJ1-2 | NA | NA | TRBV7-8 | CASSEGGGRNYGYTF | TGTGCCAGCAGCGAAGGAGGGGGGCGCAACTATGGCTACACCTTC
TRBJ2-1 | NA | many | TRBV27 | CASSFTLVGAEQFF | TGTGCCAGCAGTTTTACCTTAGTGGGAGCTGAGCAGTTCTTC
TRBJ2-3 | TRBD2 | few | TRBV7-9 | CASSLLASGSPADTQYF | TGTGCCAGCAGCTTATTGGCTAGCGGGTCTCCCGCAGATACGCAGTATTTT
TRBJ1-2 | TRBD1 | many | TRBV29-1 | CSVRDRGGYTF | TGCAGCGTTAGGGACAGGGGTGGCTACACCTTC
TRBJ1-5 | NA | many | TRBV14 | CASSQASQPQHF | TGTGCCAGCAGCCAAGCTAGTCAGCCCCAGCATTTT
TRBJ2-7 | NA | many | TRBV7-2 | CASSLDGGLGRIEQYF | TGTGCCAGCAGCTTAGATGGTGGTTTGGGAAGGATCGAGCAGTACTTC
TRBJ2-1 | TRBD1 | many | TRBV29-1 | CSVEMGQTNEQFF | TGCAGCGTTGAAATGGGACAGACGAATGAGCAGTTCTTC
TRBJ2-1 | TRBD2 | many | TRBV11-2 | CASSQLAGGGDEQFF | TGTGCCAGCAGCCAGTTAGCGGGGGGAGGAGATGAGCAGTTCTTC
TRBJ1-6 | NA | many | TRBV5-1 | CASSPDTGGGSPLHF | TGCGCCAGCAGCCCAGACACGGGGGGAGGGTCACCCCTCCACTTT
TRBJ1-5 | TRBD1 | many | TRBV7-9 | CASSGEQGAGQPQHF | TGTGCCAGCAGCGGGGAACAGGGGGCAGGACAGCCCCAGCATTTT
TRBJ2-1 | NA | many | TRBV27 | CASSFMGRTSYNEQFF | TGTGCCAGCAGTTTTATGGGGAGGACCTCCTACAATGAGCAGTTCTTC
TRBJ2-4 | NA | many | TRBV14 | CASSPTRGEAKNIQYF | TGTGCCAGCAGCCCTACCAGGGGGGAAGCCAAAAACATTCAGTACTTC
TRBJ2-7 | NA | many | TRBV7-8 | CASTPGVHEQYF | TGTGCCAGCACCCCAGGGGTCCACGAGCAGTACTTC
TRBJ1-2 | TRBD1 | many | TRBV10-3 | CAISGQGSGYTF | TGTGCCATCAGTGGACAGGGATCTGGCTACACCTTC
TRBJ1-1 | TRBD1 | few | TRBV20-1 | CSARVPGGGTEAFF | TGCAGTGCTAGAGTTCCAGGGGGCGGCACTGAAGCTTTCTTT
TRBJ1-2 | NA | many | TRBV20-1 | CSEDRRRYGYTF | TGCAGTGAGGACCGCCGTAGGTATGGCTACACCTTC
TRBJ1-6 | TRBD1 | few | TRBV20-1 | CSAQGAGGIRPLHF | TGCAGTGCGCAGGGGGCCGGGGGTATTAGACCCCTCCACTTT
TRBJ1-5 | NA | NA | TRBV12-1 | CASTSPRDRPLSNQPQHF | TGTGCCAGCACCTCCCCTAGAGACAGACCCCTTAGCAATCAGCCCCAGCATTTT
TRBJ2-1 | NA | few | TRBV20-1 | CSARGGGSGLLSYNEQFF | TGCAGTGCTAGAGGTGGGGGATCAGGCTTACTCTCCTACAATGAGCAGTTCTTC